This T cell receptor beta chain was identified during a study of OX40 agonist ivuxolimab in advanced cancers. At the level of the study: Given to patients was ivuxolimab, an agonistic anti-OX40 (CD134) antibody. Prior checkpoint blockade (anti-PD-1, anti-PD-L1 or anti-CTLA-4) was permitted; around 39% had it.

In the case of this clone: No antigen is known for it.

Generated by immunoSEQ multiplex PCR, the TCRdb table keeps only in-frame clones and is missing some. The sample comprises 55,000 to 70,000 clones, around four fifths of which are singletons, and about 3.5% rests with the top ten. The sampling schedule covered blood at baseline, cycle 4 day 1, and cycle 7 day 1. Broader study findings: What antigens the expanded peripheral T cells recognized was never established.

The sequencing used CD4+ or CD8+ T cells sorted from blood, collected in a trial of the OX40 agonist ivuxolimab. This receptor was obtained from an adult with an advanced solid tumor such as melanoma, head and neck, liver or kidney cancer.

The CDR3 coding sequence is TGTGCCAGCAGCCGCGGAGACGCAGTAGAGCAGTTCTTC. This encodes CASSRGDAVEQFF. The chain recombines TRBV7-2 with TRBJ2-1; D unresolved. Germline lookup yields CDR1 SGHTA and CDR2 FQGNSA. V was cut by 5 bases and J by 10 bases, with 15 bases left in between. CDR3 size: 13 residues.